This T cell receptor beta chain derives from a study of technical replicates of blood from a handful of donors. This table comes from immunoSEQ multiplex PCR, and its TCRdb copy is limited to in-frame clones, with some not included. The sample gives 91,000 or so clones, about 96% of which show up once; more than 0.2% is in the top ten. This CDR3 has 15 residues. CDR1 is MNHNS and CDR2 is SASEGT in the germline V gene. Trimming cost V 4 bases and J 3 bases; bases outside gene matches: 7. This receptor was obtained from a human donor in good health. Sequencing was performed on T cells isolated from PBMCs. The V and J genes are TRBV6-1 and TRBJ1-1, with 8 nucleotides matching TRBD1. As DNA, the CDR3 is TGTGCCAGCAGTGGCGAAACGACAGGGGACACTGAAGCTTTCTTT. Translation gives CASSGETTGDTEAFF.